This T cell receptor (beta chain) was captured by sequencing in a study of blood T cell repertoires in COVID-19. The CDR3 contains 16 residues. Germline V gene lookup returns CDR1 GTSNPN and CDR2 SVGIG (reference sequence). Trimming removed 0 bases from V and 2 bases from J, with 14 bases in between. In the authors' methods: Cell counts per sample came from amplifying reference gene primers. Libraries were prepared by immunoSEQ multiplex PCR; TCRdb keeps only in-frame clonotypes and omits some of them. That table is the source of V, J and clone size, and D and trimming were worked out from the DNA. The sample lists a few hundred thousand clones; approximately 89% were seen once.

The source is a woman in her sixties with acute or convalescent COVID-19. Sequenced sample: peripheral blood. This chain links TRBV30 with TRBJ2-1; possibly TRBD1 for D (5 bases). CDR3 nucleotide sequence: TGTGCCTGGAGTGTCAGGGCTTCCCCAACCTACAATGAGCAGTTCTTC. Amino acid sequence: CAWSVRASPTYNEQFF.